Described below is a single T cell receptor (beta chain) sequence and its context. This sample is part of a study of blood T cell repertoires in COVID-19. In the study overall: PBMCs, B-cell-depleted T cells, or T cells were the source of the cDNA or gDNA that made up the material.

Germline values: CDR1 SGHRS, CDR2 YFSETQ. The CDR3 runs 15 residues. Trimming pared 0 bases from V and 4 bases from J, leaving 12 bases between. Individuals in the exposed group had encountered a COVID-19 case within 2 weeks preceding study entry. Study processing details: For nucleated cells, counts were estimated from reference gene primer amplification. Method: immunoSEQ multiplex PCR; TCRdb's copy keeps in-frame clones and lacks some. That table furnishes V, J and clone size, whereas the DNA furnished D and trimming. The table shows 250,000 or so clones, with around 93% occurring only once. The material sequenced was PBMCs or T cells enriched from blood (not recorded which). This TCR derives from a man aged 35-49 years who had been exposed to COVID-19. V is TRBV5-1 and J is TRBJ2-3; D unresolved. The CDR3 DNA follows: TGCGCCAGCAGCTTGGCGGCCGTGGGCGCAGATACGCAGTATTTT. This codes for CASSLAAVGADTQYF.